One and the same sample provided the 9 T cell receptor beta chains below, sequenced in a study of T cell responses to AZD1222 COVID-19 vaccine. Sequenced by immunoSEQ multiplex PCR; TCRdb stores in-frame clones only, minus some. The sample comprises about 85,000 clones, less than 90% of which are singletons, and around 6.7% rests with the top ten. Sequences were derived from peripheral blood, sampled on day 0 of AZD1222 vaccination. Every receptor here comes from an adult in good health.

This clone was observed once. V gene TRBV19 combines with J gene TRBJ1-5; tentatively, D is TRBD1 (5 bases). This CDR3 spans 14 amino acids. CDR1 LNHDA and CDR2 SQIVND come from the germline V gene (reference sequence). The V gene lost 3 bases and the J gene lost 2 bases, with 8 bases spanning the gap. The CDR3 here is CASSMWGGNQPQHF. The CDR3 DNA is TGTGCCAGTAGTATGTGGGGGGGCAATCAGCCCCAGCATTTT.

As DNA, the CDR3 is TGTGCCAGCACCAGGGGCGGCACTAACTATGGCTACACCTTC. Protein sequence: CASTRGGTNYGYTF. The chain has TRBV6-5 and TRBJ1-2, with a tentative D call TRBD1 (6 bases). This CDR3 is built from 14 residues. V was shortened by 7 bases and J by 0 bases, with 12 bases between the two germline ends. Germline CDR1 reads MNHEY; CDR2 reads SVGAGI.

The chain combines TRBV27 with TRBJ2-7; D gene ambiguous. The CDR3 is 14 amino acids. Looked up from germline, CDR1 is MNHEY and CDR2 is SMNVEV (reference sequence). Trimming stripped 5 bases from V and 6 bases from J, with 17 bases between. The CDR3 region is CASSVGRYKGEQYF. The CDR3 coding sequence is TGTGCCAGCAGTGTGGGAAGGTATAAAGGCGAGCAGTACTTC.

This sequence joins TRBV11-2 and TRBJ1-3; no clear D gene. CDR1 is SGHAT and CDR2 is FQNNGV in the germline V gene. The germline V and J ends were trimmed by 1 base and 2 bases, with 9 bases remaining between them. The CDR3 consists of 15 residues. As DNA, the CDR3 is TGTGCCAGCAGCTTAGTAGGTGAAGCTGGAAACACCATATATTTT. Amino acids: CASSLVGEAGNTIYF.

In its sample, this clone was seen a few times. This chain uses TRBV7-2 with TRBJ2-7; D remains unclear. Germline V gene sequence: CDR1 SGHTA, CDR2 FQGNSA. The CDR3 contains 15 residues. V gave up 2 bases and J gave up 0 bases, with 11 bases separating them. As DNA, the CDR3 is TGTGCCAGCAGCTTACGGGCCCACAGCTCCTACGAGCAGTACTTC. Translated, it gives CASSLRAHSSYEQYF.

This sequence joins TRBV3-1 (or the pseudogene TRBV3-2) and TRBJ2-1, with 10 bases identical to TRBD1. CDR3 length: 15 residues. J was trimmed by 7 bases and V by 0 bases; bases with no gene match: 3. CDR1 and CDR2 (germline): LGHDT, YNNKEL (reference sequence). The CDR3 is CASSQDGGQGNEQFF. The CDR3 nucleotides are TGTGCCAGCAGCCAAGATGGGGGACAGGGGAATGAGCAGTTCTTC.

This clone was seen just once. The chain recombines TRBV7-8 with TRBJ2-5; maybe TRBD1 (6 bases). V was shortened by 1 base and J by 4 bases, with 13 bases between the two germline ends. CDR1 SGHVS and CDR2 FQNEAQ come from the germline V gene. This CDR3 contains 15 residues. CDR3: CASSLGQVELETQYF. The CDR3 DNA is TGTGCCAGCAGCTTAGGACAGGTGGAATTAGAGACCCAGTACTTC.

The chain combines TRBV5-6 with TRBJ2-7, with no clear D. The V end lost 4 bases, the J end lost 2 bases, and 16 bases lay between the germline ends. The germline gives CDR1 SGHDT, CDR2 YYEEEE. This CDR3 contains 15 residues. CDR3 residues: CASSRSAGMTYEQYF. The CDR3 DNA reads TGTGCCAGCAGCCGCTCAGCAGGTATGACCTACGAGCAGTACTTC. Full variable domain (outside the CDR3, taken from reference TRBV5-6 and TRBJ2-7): DAGVTQSPTHLIKTRGQQVTLRCSPKSGHDTVSWYQQALGQGPQFIFQYYEEEERQRGNFPDRFSGHQFPNYSSELNVNALLLGDSALYLCASSRSAGMTYEQYFGPGTRLTVT.

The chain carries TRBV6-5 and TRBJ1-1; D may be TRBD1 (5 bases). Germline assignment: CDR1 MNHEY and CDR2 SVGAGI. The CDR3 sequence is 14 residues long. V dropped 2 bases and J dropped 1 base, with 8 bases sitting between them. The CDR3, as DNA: TGTGCCAGCAGTTACCTCGGACAGAACACTGAAGCTTTCTTT. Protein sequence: CASSYLGQNTEAFF.